This is a list of T cell receptor beta chains from one sample in a study of blood T cell repertoires in COVID-19. Method: immunoSEQ multiplex PCR; TCRdb's copy keeps in-frame clones and lacks some. The sample yields tens of thousands of clones, about 74% seen once. Sequencing was carried out using peripheral blood. The source of these receptors is a human donor in a cohort sampled during active COVID-19. Both conserved end residues are part of each CDR3. Each record gives: V gene, CDR3 length, clone size, J gene, D gene, CDR3 DNA, CDR3 protein. The D gene is left open where the match is weak. The listing skips clone size in some rows; elsewhere it reads once, few, many or a size class.

V: TRBV7-7; length: 15; size: -; J: TRBJ2-1; D: TRBD1; DNA: TGTGCTAGCAGCTCACAGGGGGTATCAGGCAATGAGCAGTTCTTC; CDR3: CASSSQGVSGNEQFF
V: TRBV28; length: 19; size: -; J: TRBJ2-1; D: TRBD2; DNA: TGTGCCAGCACCCCCATCCGATCTGGAGTAGCGGGAGGGAACAATGAGCAGTTCTTC; CDR3: CASTPIRSGVAGGNNEQFF
V: TRBV7-9; length: 17; size: -; J: TRBJ2-3; D: TRBD2; DNA: TGTGCCAGCAGCTTAGGCTTTAGCGGGGGGCCGGGAGATACGCAGTATTTT; CDR3: CASSLGFSGGPGDTQYF
V: TRBV5-1; length: 15; size: once; J: TRBJ2-1; D: TRBD1; DNA: TGCGCCAGCAGCGCCGGACAGGGGGCTCACAATGAGCAGTTCTTC; CDR3: CASSAGQGAHNEQFF
V: TRBV28; length: 15; size: -; J: TRBJ2-3; D: TRBD1; DNA: TGTGCCAGCAGTTTATTCGTGGGACAGGGAGATACGCAGTATTTT; CDR3: CASSLFVGQGDTQYF
V: TRBV5-6; length: 15; size: once; J: TRBJ2-7; D: -; DNA: TGTGCCAGCAGCTTGGACTTAGGGAGCTCCTACGAGCAGTACTTC; CDR3: CASSLDLGSSYEQYF
V: TRBV3-1/TRBV3-2; length: 14; size: -; J: TRBJ1-1; D: TRBD1; DNA: TGTGCCAGCAGCCATAGAGACAGGGGGAGAGAAGCTTTCTTT; CDR3: CASSHRDRGREAFF
V: TRBV6-5; length: 15; size: few; J: TRBJ2-3; D: TRBD2; DNA: TGTGCCAGCAGTTATGCGGGAGGTGGCACGAATACGCAGTATTTT; CDR3: CASSYAGGGTNTQYF
V: TRBV7-9; length: 16; size: many; J: TRBJ2-7; D: TRBD1; DNA: TGTGCCAGCAGCTTAGGGAACCGGGACAGGACCTACGAGCAGTACTTC; CDR3: CASSLGNRDRTYEQYF
V: TRBV5-4; length: 16; size: -; J: TRBJ2-3; D: TRBD2; DNA: TGTGCCAGCAGCCCGGGACTAGCGAGAGAAACAGATACGCAGTATTTT; CDR3: CASSPGLARETDTQYF
V: TRBV14; length: 14; size: -; J: TRBJ2-2; D: -; DNA: TGTGCCAGCAAAGTAGGCCTCGGCGGCGGGGAGCTGTTTTTT; CDR3: CASKVGLGGGELFF
V: TRBV28; length: 15; size: -; J: TRBJ2-7; D: TRBD1; DNA: TGTGCCAGCCTCGGGACAGTTACCATCGCCTACGAGCAGTACTTC; CDR3: CASLGTVTIAYEQYF
V: TRBV27; length: 14; size: -; J: TRBJ2-2; D: -; DNA: TGTGCCAGCAGAGGAGGGAGGCACACCGGGGAGCTGTTTTTT; CDR3: CASRGGRHTGELFF
V: TRBV6-6; length: 12; size: -; J: TRBJ2-3; D: -; DNA: TGTGCCAGCAGCCTGTACACAGATACGCAGTATTTT; CDR3: CASSLYTDTQYF
V: TRBV7-2; length: 14; size: few; J: TRBJ2-2; D: -; DNA: TGTGCCAGCAGCCCCCACATTGACACCGGGGAGCTGTTTTTT; CDR3: CASSPHIDTGELFF
V: TRBV7-9; length: 13; size: once; J: TRBJ2-4; D: TRBD1; DNA: TGTGCCAGCAGCTTAGGACAGGGAAACATTCAGTACTTC; CDR3: CASSLGQGNIQYF
V: TRBV7-2; length: 15; size: few; J: TRBJ1-6; D: -; DNA: TGTGCCAGCAGCTTAGGTCGGGGAGGGAATTCACCCCTCCACTTT; CDR3: CASSLGRGGNSPLHF
V: TRBV5-1; length: 14; size: -; J: TRBJ2-5; D: TRBD1; DNA: TGCGCCAGCAGCACGGACAGGATCCAAGAGACCCAGTACTTC; CDR3: CASSTDRIQETQYF
V: TRBV21-1; length: 17; size: -; J: TRBJ2-7; D: -; DNA: TGTGCCAGCAGCGAAAAAGGCCGCGGGCTGAGCTCCTACGAGCAGTACTTC; CDR3: CASSEKGRGLSSYEQYF
V: TRBV7-9; length: 14; size: -; J: TRBJ1-6; D: -; DNA: TGTGCCAGCAGCTTAGACGGGTGGAATTCACCCCTCCACTTT; CDR3: CASSLDGWNSPLHF
V: TRBV9; length: 14; size: -; J: TRBJ1-1; D: -; DNA: TGTGCCAGCAGCCCTGGACAGAGGAACACTGAAGCTTTCTTT; CDR3: CASSPGQRNTEAFF
V: TRBV3-1/TRBV3-2; length: 13; size: -; J: TRBJ1-2; D: -; DNA: TGTGCCAGCACCAACGGGTTCGCATTGGGCTACACCTTC; CDR3: CASTNGFALGYTF
V: TRBV5-1; length: 14; size: -; J: TRBJ2-5; D: TRBD1; DNA: TGCGCCAGCAGAAGACAGGGAAACCAAGAGACCCAGTACTTC; CDR3: CASRRQGNQETQYF
V: TRBV21-1; length: 13; size: -; J: TRBJ1-5; D: -; DNA: TGTGCCCTAGACAGGGCGGACAATCAGCCCCAGCATTTT; CDR3: CALDRADNQPQHF
V: TRBV7-2; length: 16; size: -; J: TRBJ1-6; D: TRBD1; DNA: TGTGCCAGCAGCTTAGTGCCGGGACAGGAGGGTTCACCCCTCCACTTT; CDR3: CASSLVPGQEGSPLHF
V: TRBV6-6; length: 16; size: few; J: TRBJ2-2; D: -; DNA: TGTGCCAGCAGTTACGCACAGTGGCTAAACACCGGGGAGCTGTTTTTT; CDR3: CASSYAQWLNTGELFF
V: TRBV7-6; length: 15; size: -; J: TRBJ2-2; D: -; DNA: TGTGCCAGCAGCTCAGTGACCCGGGAGTCCGGGGAGCTGTTTTTT; CDR3: CASSSVTRESGELFF
V: TRBV28; length: 15; size: -; J: TRBJ2-4; D: TRBD1; DNA: TGTGCCAGCAGTTTACGGACAGGGACCAAAAACATTCAGTACTTC; CDR3: CASSLRTGTKNIQYF
V: TRBV5-4; length: 13; size: -; J: TRBJ2-3; D: TRBD1; DNA: TGTGCCAGCCGGGACAGGGCCACAGATACGCAGTATTTT; CDR3: CASRDRATDTQYF
V: TRBV29-1; length: 13; size: -; J: TRBJ2-5; D: TRBD1; DNA: TGCAGCGTTGTGACAGGGAACCGAGAGACCCAGTACTTC; CDR3: CSVVTGNRETQYF
V: TRBV7-2; length: 15; size: -; J: TRBJ1-5; D: -; DNA: TGTGCCAGCAGCTTCTCGGGGGGGCTAGGTCAGCCCCAGCATTTT; CDR3: CASSFSGGLGQPQHF
V: TRBV7-9; length: 16; size: few; J: TRBJ1-4; D: TRBD1; DNA: TGTGCCAGCAGCTCGGATACGGGACAGTCTAATGAAAAACTGTTTTTT; CDR3: CASSSDTGQSNEKLFF
V: TRBV9; length: 17; size: -; J: TRBJ1-1; D: TRBD1; DNA: TGTGCCAGCAGCGCAACCGGGACAGGGGGCTGGAACACTGAAGCTTTCTTT; CDR3: CASSATGTGGWNTEAFF
V: TRBV7-2; length: 14; size: -; J: TRBJ2-5; D: -; DNA: TGTGCCAGCAGCTTAGGGGGCAGTCAAGAGACCCAGTACTTC; CDR3: CASSLGGSQETQYF
V: TRBV4-1; length: 19; size: medium-sized; J: TRBJ1-5; D: TRBD1; DNA: TGCGCCAGCAGCCAATCCGTCTTAAACAGGGGATATAGCAATCAGCCCCAGCATTTT; CDR3: CASSQSVLNRGYSNQPQHF
V: TRBV4-2; length: 15; size: -; J: TRBJ2-1; D: TRBD2; DNA: TGTGCCAGCAGCCAGGGGACTAGTCTGGGGGATGAGCAGTTCTTC; CDR3: CASSQGTSLGDEQFF
V: TRBV20-1; length: 11; size: -; J: TRBJ2-7; D: TRBD2; DNA: TGCGGCTCGGCGGGAGGCTACGAGCAGTACTTC; CDR3: CGSAGGYEQYF
V: TRBV29-1; length: 14; size: -; J: TRBJ2-3; D: -; DNA: TGCAGCGTCACCAGGGTCCACAGCACAGATACGCAGTATTTT; CDR3: CSVTRVHSTDTQYF
V: TRBV7-9; length: 13; size: medium-sized; J: TRBJ1-1; D: -; DNA: TGTGCCAGCAGCCCGACAGCGAACACTGAAGCTTTCTTT; CDR3: CASSPTANTEAFF
V: TRBV6-6; length: 16; size: few; J: TRBJ1-1; D: TRBD1; DNA: TGTGCCAGCAGTTTCCCTCGGACAGGGGCGAACACTGAAGCTTTCTTT; CDR3: CASSFPRTGANTEAFF